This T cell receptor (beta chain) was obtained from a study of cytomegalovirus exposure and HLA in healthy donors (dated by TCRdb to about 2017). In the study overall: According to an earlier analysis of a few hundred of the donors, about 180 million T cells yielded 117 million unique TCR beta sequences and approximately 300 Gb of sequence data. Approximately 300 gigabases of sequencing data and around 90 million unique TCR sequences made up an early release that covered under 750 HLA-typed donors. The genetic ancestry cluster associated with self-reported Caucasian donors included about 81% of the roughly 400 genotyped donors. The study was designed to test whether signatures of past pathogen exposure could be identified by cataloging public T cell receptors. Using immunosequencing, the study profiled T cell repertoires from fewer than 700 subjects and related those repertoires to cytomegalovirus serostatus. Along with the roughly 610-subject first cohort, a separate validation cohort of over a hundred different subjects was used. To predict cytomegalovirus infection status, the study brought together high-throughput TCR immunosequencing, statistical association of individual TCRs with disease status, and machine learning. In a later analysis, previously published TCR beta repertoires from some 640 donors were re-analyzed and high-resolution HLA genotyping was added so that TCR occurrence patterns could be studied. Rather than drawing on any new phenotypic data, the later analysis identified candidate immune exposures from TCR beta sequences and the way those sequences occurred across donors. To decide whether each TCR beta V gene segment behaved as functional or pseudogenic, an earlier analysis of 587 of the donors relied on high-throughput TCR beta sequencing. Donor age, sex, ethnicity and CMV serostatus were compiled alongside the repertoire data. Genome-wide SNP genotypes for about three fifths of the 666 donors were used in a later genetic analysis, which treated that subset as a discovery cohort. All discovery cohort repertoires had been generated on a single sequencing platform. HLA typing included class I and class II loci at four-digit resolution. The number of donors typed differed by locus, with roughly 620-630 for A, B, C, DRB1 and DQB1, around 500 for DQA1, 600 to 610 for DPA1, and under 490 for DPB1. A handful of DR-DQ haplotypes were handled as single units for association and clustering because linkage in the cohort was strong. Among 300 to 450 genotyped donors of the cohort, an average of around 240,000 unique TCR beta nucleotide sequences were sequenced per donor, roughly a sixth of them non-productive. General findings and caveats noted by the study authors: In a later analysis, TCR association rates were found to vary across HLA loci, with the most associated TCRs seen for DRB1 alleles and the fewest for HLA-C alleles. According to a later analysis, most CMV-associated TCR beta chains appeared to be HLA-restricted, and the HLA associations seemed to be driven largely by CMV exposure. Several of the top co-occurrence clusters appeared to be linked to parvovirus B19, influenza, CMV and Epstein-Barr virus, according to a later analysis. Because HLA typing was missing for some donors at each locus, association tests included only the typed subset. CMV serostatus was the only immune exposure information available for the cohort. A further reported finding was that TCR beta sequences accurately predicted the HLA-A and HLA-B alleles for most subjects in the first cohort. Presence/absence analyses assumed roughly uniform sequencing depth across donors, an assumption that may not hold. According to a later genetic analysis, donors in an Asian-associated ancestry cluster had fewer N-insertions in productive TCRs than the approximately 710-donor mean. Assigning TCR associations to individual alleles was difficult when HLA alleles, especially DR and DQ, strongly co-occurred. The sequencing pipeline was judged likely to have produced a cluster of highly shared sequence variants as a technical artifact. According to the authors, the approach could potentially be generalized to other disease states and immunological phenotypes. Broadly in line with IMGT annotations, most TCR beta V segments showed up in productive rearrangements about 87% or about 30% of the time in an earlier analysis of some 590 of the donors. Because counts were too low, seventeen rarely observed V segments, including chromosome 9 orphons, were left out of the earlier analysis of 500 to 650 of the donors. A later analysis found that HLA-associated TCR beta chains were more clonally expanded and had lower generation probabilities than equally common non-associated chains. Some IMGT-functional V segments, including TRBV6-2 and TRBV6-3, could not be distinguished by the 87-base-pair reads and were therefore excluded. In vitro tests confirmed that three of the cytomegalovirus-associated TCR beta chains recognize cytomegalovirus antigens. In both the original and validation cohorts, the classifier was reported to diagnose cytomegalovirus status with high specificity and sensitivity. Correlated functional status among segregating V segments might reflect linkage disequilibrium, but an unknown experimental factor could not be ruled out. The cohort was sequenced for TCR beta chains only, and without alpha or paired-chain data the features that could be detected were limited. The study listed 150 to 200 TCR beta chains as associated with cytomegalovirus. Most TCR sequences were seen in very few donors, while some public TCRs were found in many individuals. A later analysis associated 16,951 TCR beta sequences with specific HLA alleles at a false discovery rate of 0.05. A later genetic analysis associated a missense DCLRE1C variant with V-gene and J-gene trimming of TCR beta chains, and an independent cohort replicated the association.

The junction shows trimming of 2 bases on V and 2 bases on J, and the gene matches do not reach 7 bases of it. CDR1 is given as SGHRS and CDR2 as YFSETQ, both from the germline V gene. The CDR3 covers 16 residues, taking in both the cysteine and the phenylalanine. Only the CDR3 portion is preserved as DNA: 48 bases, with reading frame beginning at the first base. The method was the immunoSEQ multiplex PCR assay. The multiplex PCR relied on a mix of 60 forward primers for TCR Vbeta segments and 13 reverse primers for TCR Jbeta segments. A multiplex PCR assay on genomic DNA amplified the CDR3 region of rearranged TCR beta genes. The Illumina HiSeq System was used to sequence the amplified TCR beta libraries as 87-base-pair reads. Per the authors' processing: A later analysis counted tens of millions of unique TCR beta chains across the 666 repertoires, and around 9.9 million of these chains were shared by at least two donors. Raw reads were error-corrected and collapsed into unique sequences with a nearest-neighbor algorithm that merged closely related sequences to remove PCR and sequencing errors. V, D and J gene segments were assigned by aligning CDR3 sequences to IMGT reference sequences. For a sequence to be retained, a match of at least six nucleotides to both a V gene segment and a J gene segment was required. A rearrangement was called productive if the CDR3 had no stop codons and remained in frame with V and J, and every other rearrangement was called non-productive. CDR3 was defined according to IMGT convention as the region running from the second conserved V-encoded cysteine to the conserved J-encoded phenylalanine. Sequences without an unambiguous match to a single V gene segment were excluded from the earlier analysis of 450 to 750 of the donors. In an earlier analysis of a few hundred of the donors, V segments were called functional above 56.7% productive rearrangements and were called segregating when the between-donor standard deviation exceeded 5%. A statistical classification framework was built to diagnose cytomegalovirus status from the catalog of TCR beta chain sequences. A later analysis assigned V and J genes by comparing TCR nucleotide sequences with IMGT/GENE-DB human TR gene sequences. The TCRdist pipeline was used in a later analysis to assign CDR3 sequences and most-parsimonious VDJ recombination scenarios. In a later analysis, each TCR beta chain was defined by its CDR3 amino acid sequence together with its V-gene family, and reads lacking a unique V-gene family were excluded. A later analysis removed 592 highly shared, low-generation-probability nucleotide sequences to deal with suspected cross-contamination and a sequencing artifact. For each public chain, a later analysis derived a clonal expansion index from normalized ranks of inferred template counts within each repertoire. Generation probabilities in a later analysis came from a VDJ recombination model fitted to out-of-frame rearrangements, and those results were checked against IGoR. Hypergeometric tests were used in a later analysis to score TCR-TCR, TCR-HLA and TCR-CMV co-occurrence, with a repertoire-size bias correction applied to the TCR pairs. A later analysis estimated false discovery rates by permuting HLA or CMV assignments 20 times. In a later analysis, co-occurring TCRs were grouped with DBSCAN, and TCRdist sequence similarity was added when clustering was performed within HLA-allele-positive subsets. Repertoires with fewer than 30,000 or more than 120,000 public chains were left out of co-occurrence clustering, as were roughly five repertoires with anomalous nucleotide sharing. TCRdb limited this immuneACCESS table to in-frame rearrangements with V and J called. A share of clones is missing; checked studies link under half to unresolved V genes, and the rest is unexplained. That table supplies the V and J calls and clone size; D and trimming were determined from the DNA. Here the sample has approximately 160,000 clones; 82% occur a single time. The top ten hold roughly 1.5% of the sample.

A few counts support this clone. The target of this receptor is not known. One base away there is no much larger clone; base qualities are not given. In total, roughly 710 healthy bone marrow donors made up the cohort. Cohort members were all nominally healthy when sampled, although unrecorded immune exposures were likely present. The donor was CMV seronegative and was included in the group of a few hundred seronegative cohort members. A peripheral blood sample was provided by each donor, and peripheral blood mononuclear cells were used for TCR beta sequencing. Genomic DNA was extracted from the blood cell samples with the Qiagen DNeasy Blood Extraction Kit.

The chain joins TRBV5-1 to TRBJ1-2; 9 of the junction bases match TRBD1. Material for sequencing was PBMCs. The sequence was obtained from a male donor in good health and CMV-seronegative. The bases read TGCGCCAGCAGCTTTAATACAGGGGGCGAGAACTATGGCTACACCTTC. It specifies CASSFNTGGENYGYTF.